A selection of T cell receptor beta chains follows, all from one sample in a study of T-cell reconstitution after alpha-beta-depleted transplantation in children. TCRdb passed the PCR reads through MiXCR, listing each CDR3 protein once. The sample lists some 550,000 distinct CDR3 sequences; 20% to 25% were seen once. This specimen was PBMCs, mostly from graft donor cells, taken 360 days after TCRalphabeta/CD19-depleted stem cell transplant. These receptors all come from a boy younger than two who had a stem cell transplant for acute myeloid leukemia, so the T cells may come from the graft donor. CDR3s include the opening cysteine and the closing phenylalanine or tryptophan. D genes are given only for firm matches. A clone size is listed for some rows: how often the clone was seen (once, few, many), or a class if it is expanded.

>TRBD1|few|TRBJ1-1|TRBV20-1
CSARGTGGSITEAFF
TGCAGTGCGCGCGGGACAGGGGGCTCTATTACTGAAGCTTTCTTT
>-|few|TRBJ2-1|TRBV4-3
CASSQDRSGPNSYNEQFF
TGCGCCAGCAGCCAAGATCGGTCAGGACCCAACTCCTACAATGAGCAGTTCTTC
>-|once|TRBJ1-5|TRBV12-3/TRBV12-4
CASSLEAADQPQHF
TGTGCCAGCAGTTTAGAGGCAGCAGATCAGCCCCAGCATTTT
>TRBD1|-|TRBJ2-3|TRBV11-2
CASSHRGRSDTQYF
TGTGCCAGCAGCCACAGGGGACGGTCAGATACGCAGTATTTT
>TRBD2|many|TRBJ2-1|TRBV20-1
CSATSQAGGSYNEQFF
TGCAGTGCTACTTCCCAGGCGGGGGGCTCCTACAATGAGCAGTTCTTC
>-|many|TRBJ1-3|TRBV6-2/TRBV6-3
CASSSGAVRRSSGNTIYF
TGTGCCAGCAGTTCCGGGGCCGTAAGAAGAAGCTCTGGAAACACCATATATTTT
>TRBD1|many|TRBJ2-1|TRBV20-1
CSAVQGYNEQFF
TGCAGTGCGGTACAGGGGTACAATGAGCAGTTCTTC
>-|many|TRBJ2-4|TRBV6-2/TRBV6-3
CASRPTSQGIQYF
TGTGCCAGCAGGCCGACATCCCAGGGCATTCAGTACTTC
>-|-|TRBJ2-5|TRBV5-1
CASSLGPTRSPETQYF
TGCGCCAGCAGCTTGGGGCCAACTAGGTCTCCAGAGACCCAGTACTTC
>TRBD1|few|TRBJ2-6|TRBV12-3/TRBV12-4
CASSYGGQGGSGANVLTF
TGTGCCAGCAGTTATGGGGGACAGGGGGGAAGTGGGGCCAACGTCCTGACTTTC
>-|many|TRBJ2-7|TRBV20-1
CSARDGTLPGEQYF
TGCAGTGCTAGAGATGGGACGTTACCGGGGGAGCAGTACTTC
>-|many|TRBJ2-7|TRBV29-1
CSASLGGPREQYF
TGCAGCGCCTCCCTGGGGGGGCCGCGCGAGCAGTACTTC
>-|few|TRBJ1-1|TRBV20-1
CSARDWDGPPNTEAFF
TGCAGTGCTAGAGATTGGGACGGCCCTCCTAACACTGAAGCTTTCTTT
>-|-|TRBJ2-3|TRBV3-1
CASSQDNALSTDTQYF
TGTGCCAGCAGCCAAGATAACGCTCTAAGCACAGATACGCAGTATTTT
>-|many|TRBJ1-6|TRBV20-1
CSASQGNSPLHF
TGCAGTGCTAGTCAGGGAAATTCACCCCTCCACTTT
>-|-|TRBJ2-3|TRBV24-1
CATSGTATRRTADTQYF
TGTGCCACCAGTGGTACCGCCACTAGACGAACAGCAGATACGCAGTATTTT
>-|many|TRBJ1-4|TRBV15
CATSREGGTNEKLFF
TGTGCCACCAGCAGAGAGGGGGGAACTAATGAAAAACTGTTTTTT
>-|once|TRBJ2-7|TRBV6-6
CASSYVRGEQYF
TGTGCCAGCAGTTACGTCAGGGGCGAGCAGTACTTC
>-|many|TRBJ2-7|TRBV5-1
CASSLARAYEQYF
TGCGCCAGCAGCTTGGCCCGGGCTTACGAGCAGTACTTC
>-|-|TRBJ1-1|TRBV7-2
CASSLGRGTAFF
TGTGCCAGCAGCTTAGGCAGGGGTACAGCTTTCTTT
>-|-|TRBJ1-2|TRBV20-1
CRGFGSSYGYTF
TGCAGGGGTTTCGGTAGTAGCTATGGCTACACCTTC
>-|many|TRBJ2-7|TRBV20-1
CSASAQGPPYEQYF
TGCAGTGCTAGCGCACAGGGCCCTCCCTACGAGCAGTACTTC
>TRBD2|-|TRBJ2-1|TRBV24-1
CATSSPGGGRDNEQFF
TGTGCCACCAGTTCCCCCGGCGGGGGGAGGGACAATGAGCAGTTCTTC
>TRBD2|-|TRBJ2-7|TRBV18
CASSPSAGGRYEQYF
TGTGCCAGCTCACCGTCGGCGGGGGGGCGGTACGAGCAGTACTTC
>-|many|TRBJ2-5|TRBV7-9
CASSLGIHQETQYF
TGTGCCAGCAGCTTAGGTATACACCAAGAGACCCAGTACTTC
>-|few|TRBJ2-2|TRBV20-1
CSARGGRPNTGELFF
TGCAGTGCTAGAGGGGGGCGACCGAACACCGGGGAGCTGTTTTTT
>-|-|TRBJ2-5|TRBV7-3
CASSPIGGETQYF
TGTGCCAGCAGCCCTATCGGAGGCGAGACCCAGTACTTC
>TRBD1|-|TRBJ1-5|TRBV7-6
CASSLLVPGQGFNQPQHF
TGTGCCAGCAGCTTATTGGTTCCGGGACAGGGATTCAATCAGCCCCAGCATTTT
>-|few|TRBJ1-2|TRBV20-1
CSASPGQSFYGYTF
TGCAGTGCTAGTCCGGGACAAAGCTTCTATGGCTACACCTTC
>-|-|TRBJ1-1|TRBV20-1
CSASIGQAAFVNTEAFF
TGCAGTGCTAGTATAGGGCAGGCGGCATTTGTGAACACTGAAGCTTTCTTT
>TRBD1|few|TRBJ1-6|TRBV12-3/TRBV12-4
CASTTGQGYNSPLHF
TGTGCCAGCACCACTGGACAGGGGTATAATTCACCCCTCCACTTT
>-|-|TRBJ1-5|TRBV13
CASTIRQNNQPQHF
TGTGCCAGCACCATTCGACAGAACAATCAGCCCCAGCATTTT
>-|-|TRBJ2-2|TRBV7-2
CAILLSNTGELFF
TGTGCCATTCTACTGTCAAACACCGGGGAGCTGTTTTTT
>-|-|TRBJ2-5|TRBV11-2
CASSLTGNPETQYF
TGTGCCAGCAGCCTAACAGGGAATCCAGAGACCCAGTACTTC
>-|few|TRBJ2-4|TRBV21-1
CASSKGKNIQYF
TGTGCCAGCAGCAAAGGAAAAAACATTCAGTACTTC
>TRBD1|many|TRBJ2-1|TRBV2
CASSQQGTEQFF
TGTGCCAGCAGCCAACAGGGGACTGAGCAGTTCTTC
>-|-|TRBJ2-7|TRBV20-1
CSARPGSTYEQYF
TGCAGTGCTCGACCAGGCTCCACCTACGAGCAGTACTTC
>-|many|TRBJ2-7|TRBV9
CASSGPPGHYEQYF
TGTGCCAGCAGCGGACCACCGGGTCACTACGAGCAGTACTTC
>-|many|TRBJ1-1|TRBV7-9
CASSLGGGLEAFF
TGTGCCAGCAGCTTGGGGGGAGGGCTTGAAGCTTTCTTT
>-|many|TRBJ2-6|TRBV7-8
CASSLEGRGETGANVLTF
TGTGCCAGCAGCTTAGAGGGCCGGGGTGAAACTGGGGCCAACGTCCTGACTTTC
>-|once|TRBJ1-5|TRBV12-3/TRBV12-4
CAAGSRGEVGNQPQHF
TGTGCCGCGGGGAGTAGGGGTGAAGTTGGCAATCAGCCCCAGCATTTT
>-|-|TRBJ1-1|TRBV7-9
CASSSVVGGTEAFF
TGTGCCAGCAGCTCCGTTGTGGGAGGCACTGAAGCTTTCTTT
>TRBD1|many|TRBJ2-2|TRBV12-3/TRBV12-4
CASSSTGDGELFF
TGTGCCAGCAGTTCTACAGGGGACGGGGAGCTGTTTTTT
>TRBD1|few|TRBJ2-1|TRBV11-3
CASSLYRGRANEQFF
TGTGCCAGCAGCCTGTACAGGGGGCGGGCCAATGAGCAGTTCTTC
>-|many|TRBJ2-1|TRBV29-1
CSVVIHNEQFF
TGCAGCGTTGTAATCCACAATGAGCAGTTCTTC
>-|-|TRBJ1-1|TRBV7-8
CASSLPLDLNTEAFF
TGTGCCAGCAGCCTCCCTTTGGACCTGAACACTGAAGCTTTCTTT
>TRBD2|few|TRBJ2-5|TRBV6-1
CASSPNSGGNQETQYF
TGTGCCAGCAGCCCTAATAGCGGGGGGAACCAAGAGACCCAGTACTTC
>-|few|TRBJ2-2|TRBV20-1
CSAAGSSTGELFF
TGCAGTGCTGCTGGCTCTTCCACCGGGGAGCTGTTTTTT
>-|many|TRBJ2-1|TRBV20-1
CSATRDSYNEQFF
TGCAGTGCCACTAGGGATTCCTACAATGAGCAGTTCTTC
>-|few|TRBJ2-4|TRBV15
CATSRDAREDIQYF
TGTGCCACCAGCAGAGATGCGCGGGAAGACATTCAGTACTTC
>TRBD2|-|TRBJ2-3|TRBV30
CAWITSGATDTQYF
TGTGCCTGGATAACTAGCGGGGCTACAGATACGCAGTATTTT
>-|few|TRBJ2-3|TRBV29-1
CSVPWTEITDTQYF
TGCAGCGTTCCCTGGACGGAAATCACAGATACGCAGTATTTT
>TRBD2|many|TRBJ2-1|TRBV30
CAWSSGTIGYEQFF
TGTGCCTGGAGTTCCGGGACTATCGGATATGAGCAGTTCTTC